The 2 T cell receptor beta chains given below trace back to one sample, sequenced in a study of post-analysis software for immune sequencing data. Study-level results: Several TRBV segments (TRBV5-6, TRBV5-1 and TRBV20-1 among them) occurred more frequently in patients than in controls.

The authors incorporated unique molecular identifiers into the TCR beta cDNA libraries. MiXCR was run by TCRdb on the PCR reads, yielding one entry per CDR3 protein. The table records 700,000 to 800,000 distinct CDR3 sequences, 30% of them present only once. For these receptors, no antigen is known. Sequencing was performed on blood. The source is a girl aged 5-17 years with multiple sclerosis.

The CDR3 nucleotides read TGCAGTGCATATACCCCGACGGCCACTAACTATGGCTACACCTTC. This gives the protein CSAYTPTATNYGYTF. The genes are TRBV20-1 and TRBJ1-2; no clear D gene. Germline-derived CDR1 and CDR2 are DFQATT and SNEGSKA (reference sequence). The CDR3 has 15 residues. V was cut by 6 bases and J by 0 bases, with 17 bases left in between.

The V call is TRBV7-9, the J call TRBJ1-1; D possibly corresponds to TRBD1 (6 bases). Trimming removed 4 bases at V and 2 bases at J, with 11 bases between. Germline V gene data show CDR1 as SEHNR and CDR2 as FQNEAQ (reference sequence). The CDR3 is made up of 14 amino acids. The CDR3 here is CASSYGTHNTEAFF. The CDR3 region has the DNA TGTGCCAGCAGCTACGGGACACACAACACTGAAGCTTTCTTT.